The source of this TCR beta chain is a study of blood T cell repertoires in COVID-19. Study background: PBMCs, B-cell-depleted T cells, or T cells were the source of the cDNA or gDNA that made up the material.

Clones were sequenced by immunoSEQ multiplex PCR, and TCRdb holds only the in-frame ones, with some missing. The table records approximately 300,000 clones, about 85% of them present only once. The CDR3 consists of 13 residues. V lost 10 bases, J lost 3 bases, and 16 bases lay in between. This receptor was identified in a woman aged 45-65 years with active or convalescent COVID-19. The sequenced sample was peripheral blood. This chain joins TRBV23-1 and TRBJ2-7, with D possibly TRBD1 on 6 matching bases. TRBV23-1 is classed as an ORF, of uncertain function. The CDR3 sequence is CATADRGNYEQYF. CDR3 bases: TGCGCCACCGCGGACAGAGGAAACTACGAGCAGTACTTC.